The 28 T cell receptor beta chains below were found in one sample sequenced in a study of blood T cell repertoires in COVID-19. Clones were read by immunoSEQ multiplex PCR, and TCRdb kept only the in-frame ones, dropping some. The sample carries roughly 220,000 clones, 86% recorded once. What was sequenced was peripheral blood. These receptors were taken from a woman aged 50 to 65 with COVID-19, enrolled during active disease.

The chain carries TRBV6-5 and TRBJ2-7; 11 bases agree with TRBD1. Per germline, CDR1 MNHEY and CDR2 SVGAGI. The V segment lost 7 bases and the J segment 0 bases; nucleotides outside the gene matches: 2. The CDR3 spans 14 residues. CDR3 nucleotides: TGTGCCAGCATCGGGACAGGGGGCTCCTACGAGCAGTACGTC. This translates into CASIGTGGSYEQYV.

This clone was counted once. This chain connects TRBV7-2 to TRBJ1-5; D gene unclear. CDR1 and CDR2 from the germline V gene are SGHTA and FQGNSA. Trimming pared 1 base from V and 2 bases from J, leaving 12 bases between. The CDR3 contains 16 residues. The CDR3 DNA reads TGTGCCAGCAGCTTAGGAGGGAGGGTTGGCAATCAGCCCCAGCATTTT. Protein: CASSLGGRVGNQPQHF. The full variable domain, completed using reference TRBV7-2 and TRBJ1-5, is GAGVSQSPSNKVTEKGKDVELRCDPISGHTALYWYRQSLGQGLEFLIYFQGNSAPDKSGLPSDRFSAERTGGSVSTLTIQRTQQEDSAVYLCASSLGGRVGNQPQHFGDGTRLSIL.

V gene TRBV11-3 combines with J gene TRBJ2-4, with D perhaps matching TRBD2 (5 bases). The V and J ends lost 4 bases and 8 bases respectively, with 21 bases between them. CDR3 length: 16 residues. Germline values: CDR1 SGHNT, CDR2 YENEEA. The CDR3 DNA is TGTGCCAGCAGCTCTGGAGAGGGTCCCCCCGTAGACATTCAGTACTTC. It encodes CASSSGEGPPVDIQYF.

The chain links TRBV28 to TRBJ1-2, with a possible D match to TRBD1 (5 bases). Trimming took off 3 bases at V and 0 bases at J, with 14 bases between the two ends. The CDR3 length is 16 residues. CDR1 and CDR2 from the germline V gene are MDHEN and SYDVKM. CDR3 residues: CASSFRTTLANYGYTF. In DNA form, the CDR3 reads TGTGCCAGCAGTTTCAGGACAACTCTAGCTAACTATGGCTACACCTTC.

This clone was seen only a few times. CDR3 DNA sequence: TGTGCCAGCAGTGTCCGGCGAGGGACTGAAGCTTTCTTT. Protein: CASSVRRGTEAFF. The rearrangement uses TRBV2 and TRBJ1-1; D not resolved. This CDR3 comprises 13 residues. V was cut by 4 bases and J by 5 bases, with 11 bases left in between. Per germline, CDR1 SNHLY and CDR2 FYNNEI.

The chain recombines TRBV2 with TRBJ2-7, with a possible D match to TRBD2 (6 bases). The CDR3 runs to 12 residues. Trimming stripped 7 bases from V and 2 bases from J, with 9 bases between. Germline CDR1 SNHLY, CDR2 FYNNEI. In DNA, the CDR3 is TGTGCCAGCAAGGAGGGGCCCTACGAGCAGTACGTC. It is translated as CASKEGPYEQYV.

This clone turned up a few times. The genes are TRBV5-1 and TRBJ1-3; 8 positions match TRBD1. With 3 bases clipped from V and 0 bases from J, the junction kept 5 bases outside the gene matches. CDR1 is SGHRS, CDR2 YFSETQ, per germline. The CDR3 has 16 amino acids. In DNA, the CDR3 is TGCGCCAGCAGCTCCGGACAGGGCTTCTCTGGAAACACCATATATTTT. This gives the protein CASSSGQGFSGNTIYF. Full variable domain (rest looked up from reference TRBV5-1 and TRBJ1-3): KAGVTQTPRYLIKTRGQQVTLSCSPISGHRSVSWYQQTPGQGLQFLFEYFSETQRNKGNFPGRFSGRQFSNSRSEMNVSTLELGDSALYLCASSSGQGFSGNTIYFGEGSWLTVV.

The rearrangement links TRBV4-1 to TRBJ2-3; 7 nucleotides align to TRBD2. With V trimmed by 1 base and J by 3 bases, 4 bases remained unmatched. This CDR3 has 15 amino acids. From germline, CDR1 is MGHRA and CDR2 YSYEKL. CDR3 sequence: CASSQVGLPTDTQYF. In DNA form, the CDR3 reads TGCGCCAGCAGCCAAGTGGGACTACCAACAGATACGCAGTATTTT.

The chain couples TRBV5-1 to TRBJ2-5; D perhaps matches TRBD1 (6 bases). The V gene lost 4 bases and the J gene lost 5 bases, with 15 bases spanning the gap. CDR3 length: 14 amino acids. Looked up from germline, CDR1 is SGHRS and CDR2 is YFSETQ. In nucleotides, the CDR3 is TGCGCCAGCAGCCCCACAACAGGGTTGGAGACCCAGTACTTC. This sequence encodes CASSPTTGLETQYF.

This chain joins TRBV28 and TRBJ2-7, with D possibly matching TRBD2 (6 bases). Germline CDR1 reads MDHEN; CDR2 reads SYDVKM. Trimming took 7 bases from V and 2 from J, leaving 12 bases between them. The CDR3 is made up of 13 amino acids. In nucleotides, the CDR3 is TGTGCCAGCATGCAGGGACTTCCCTACGAGCAGTACTTC. Translation: CASMQGLPYEQYF.

The rearrangement links TRBV7-6 to TRBJ2-2, with 9 bases lining up with TRBD1. The CDR3 sequence is 20 residues long. Unmatched junction bases numbered 14, after V lost 3 bases and J lost 0 bases. Germline CDR1 SGHVS, CDR2 FNYEAQ. CDR3 coding DNA: TGTGCCAGCAGCTTTCTAATGGGGACAGGGCTGCCCCCGAACACCGGGGAGCTGTTTTTT. It translates to CASSFLMGTGLPPNTGELFF.

Here the CDR3 reads CASSFGGSYNEQFF. The CDR3 DNA follows: TGTGCCAGTAGTTTCGGGGGGTCCTACAATGAGCAGTTCTTC. The chain links TRBV19 to TRBJ2-1; 7 bases map to TRBD2. From germline, CDR1 is LNHDA and CDR2 SQIVND (reference sequence). V lost 5 bases to trimming and J lost 1 base; unmatched junction nucleotides: 2. The CDR3 has 14 residues.

The V and J genes are TRBV27 and TRBJ2-6, with D unresolved. Germline CDR1 MNHEY, CDR2 SMNVEV (reference sequence). Trimming took off 4 bases at V and 0 bases at J, with 16 bases between the two ends. CDR3 length equals 18 residues. The CDR3 loop is CASSWRHTISSGANVLTF. In nucleotides, the CDR3 is TGTGCCAGCAGTTGGCGCCATACTATTAGCTCTGGGGCCAACGTCCTGACTTTC.

The chain recombines TRBV5-1 with TRBJ2-1; D remains unclear. The germline CDR1 and CDR2 sequences are SGHRS and YFSETQ. Trimming removed 0 bases from V and 7 bases from J, with 11 bases in between. This CDR3 spans 14 amino acids. The CDR3 DNA follows: TGCGCCAGCAGCTTGGTTCTACCCCTAAATGAGCAGTTCTTC. This gives the protein CASSLVLPLNEQFF.

The sample holds a few counts of this clone. The chain employs TRBV19 and TRBJ1-3, with D possibly being TRBD1 (6 bases). V lost 3 bases and J lost 10, with 13 bases in between. The CDR3 is 13 residues long. CDR1 LNHDA and CDR2 SQIVND come from the germline V gene (reference sequence). As DNA, the CDR3 is TGTGCCAGTAGTATCATACAGGGTGCGACCATATATTTT. This encodes CASSIIQGATIYF.

The V gene is TRBV5-6, the J gene TRBJ2-2; 7 bases align to TRBD1. V dropped 5 bases and J dropped 7; count of bases not matched to a gene: 8. Germline V gives CDR1 SGHDT, CDR2 YYEEEE. This CDR3 is built from 14 residues. In DNA form, the CDR3 reads TGTGCCAGCAGACGACAGGGAACGGTCGGGGAGCTGTTTTTT. Its protein is CASRRQGTVGELFF.

The rearrangement joins TRBV5-8 to TRBJ1-5; TRBD1 matches 12 bases. Germline V gives CDR1 SGHTS, CDR2 YDEGEE. Germline trimming cut 4 bases from V and 5 bases from J; bases unmatched to any gene: 4. CDR3 length: 15 amino acids. CDR3 DNA: TGTGCCAGCAGCGATGGGACAGGGGGCCATCAGCCCCAGCATTTT. Protein product: CASSDGTGGHQPQHF.

The chain joins TRBV11-3 to TRBJ1-2; TRBD1 matches at 10 bases. Germline CDR1 reads SGHNT; CDR2 reads YENEEA. The CDR3 sequence is 16 residues long. V shed 5 bases, J shed 5 bases, and the junction held 11 bases outside the gene matches. The CDR3 DNA reads TGTGCCAGCAGCCCTGATGCCGGGACAGGGGTTTATGGCTACACCTTC. Protein sequence: CASSPDAGTGVYGYTF. Using reference TRBV11-3 and TRBJ1-2 for the parts outside the CDR3, the full variable domain is EAGVVQSPRYKIIEKKQPVAFWCNPISGHNTLYWYLQNLGQGPELLIRYENEEAVDDSQLPKDRFSAERLKGVDSTLKIQPAELGDSAVYLCASSPDAGTGVYGYTFGSGTRLTVV.

The rearrangement joins TRBV6-7 to TRBJ2-2; 9 bases map to TRBD1. TRBV6-7 is labeled an ORF, and its function is uncertain. The V and J ends lost 6 bases and 4 bases, in that order; junction bases with no gene match: 27. The CDR3 totals 22 residues. CDR3 nucleotide sequence: TGTGCCAGCAGACAAATATGGGAACAATTTACAGGGGGCGCACGGAGCACCGGGGAGCTGTTTTTT. Encoded protein: CASRQIWEQFTGGARSTGELFF.

The genes are TRBV5-1 and TRBJ1-6; TRBD1 matches at 8 bases. The J segment lost 6 bases and the V segment lost 3 bases, leaving 5 bases of the junction unmatched. There are 15 residues in the CDR3. Per the germline V gene, CDR1 is SGHRS and CDR2 is YFSETQ. The CDR3 region has the DNA TGCGCCAGCAGCTCACAGGGGGTGGGTAATTCACCCCTCCACTTT. Translating gives CASSSQGVGNSPLHF.

J is TRBJ2-1 and V is TRBV7-6; no definite D call. With 3 bases removed from V and 0 bases from J, the gap between germline ends came to 3 bases. Per germline, CDR1 SGHVS and CDR2 FNYEAQ. The CDR3 spans 13 residues. CDR3 sequence: CASSFLSYNEQFF. In DNA form, the CDR3 reads TGTGCCAGCAGCTTCCTCTCCTACAATGAGCAGTTCTTC.

This chain joins TRBV7-2 and TRBJ2-1; 10 bases fit TRBD2. CDR3 length: 15 amino acids. The junction had 4 bases not matched to a gene; V was cut back by 4 bases and J by 4 bases. Per the germline V gene, CDR1 is SGHTA and CDR2 is FQGNSA. The CDR3 here is CASSSRTSGYNEQFF. The CDR3 DNA reads as TGTGCCAGCAGCTCCCGGACTAGCGGTTACAATGAGCAGTTCTTC.

This chain connects TRBV6-1 to TRBJ2-3; D unclear. Germline V lookup: CDR1 MNHNS, CDR2 SASEGT. The CDR3 length is 15 residues. The V and J ends lost 1 base and 3 bases respectively, with 11 bases between them. DNA of the CDR3: TGTGCCAGCAGTGAAGGGCCGCATCAGACAGATACGCAGTATTTT. It encodes CASSEGPHQTDTQYF.

This rearrangement joins TRBV5-8 to TRBJ2-5, with 8 bases matching TRBD1. CDR1 and CDR2 from the germline V gene are SGHTS and YDEGEE. Trimming took 3 bases from V and 2 from J; bases not matched to a gene: 6. This CDR3 spans 15 amino acids. The CDR3 DNA reads TGTGCCAGCAGCTCTCACAGGGGGAGGCAAGAGACCCAGTACTTC. As protein: CASSSHRGRQETQYF. Variable domain in full (rest from reference TRBV5-8 and TRBJ2-5): EAGVTQSPTHLIKTRGQQATLRCSPISGHTSVYWYQQALGLGLQFLLWYDEGEERNRGNFPPRFSGRQFPNYSSELNVNALELEDSALYLCASSSHRGRQETQYFGPGTRLLVL.

V and J are TRBV19 and TRBJ1-2; a weak D match, TRBD1 (6 bases). Trimming left V 0 bases short and J 2 bases short, with 7 bases between. This CDR3 contains 14 residues. Germline CDR1 reads LNHDA; CDR2 reads SQIVND (reference sequence). The CDR3 coding sequence is TGTGCCAGTAGTATAGATCAGGGGAACTATGGCTACACCTTC. Encoded protein: CASSIDQGNYGYTF.

Concerning this clone: One end of the junction fails to match germline, which may point to a read error. This sequence joins TRBV18 and TRBJ2-2; 10 bases are shared with TRBD2. CDR1 and CDR2 (germline): KGHSH, LQKENI. The CDR3 contains 17 residues. CDR3 sequence reads: CTSSPHISGGADGELFF. The CDR3, as DNA: TGTACCAGCTCACCCCACATAAGCGGGGGGGCCGACGGGGAGCTGTTTTTT.

This clone was recorded many times. The rearrangement links TRBV28 to TRBJ1-2; D is uncertain. Germline CDR1 MDHEN, CDR2 SYDVKM. Trimming took off 11 bases at V and 1 base at J, with 14 bases between the two ends. The CDR3 totals 13 residues. CDR3 sequence reads: CASAGLDNYGYTF. As DNA, the CDR3 is TGTGCCTCAGCAGGTCTGGATAACTATGGCTACACCTTC.

This chain uses TRBV3-1 (or the pseudogene TRBV3-2) with TRBJ1-5; D is ambiguous. V dropped 4 bases and J dropped 2 bases, with 15 bases sitting between them. Germline V CDR1 and CDR2: LGHDT, YNNKEL (reference sequence). This CDR3 spans 16 amino acids. Here the CDR3 reads CASSPRLGGGNQPQHF. The CDR3 nucleotides read TGTGCCAGCAGCCCCAGGTTGGGAGGCGGCAATCAGCCCCAGCATTTT.